The present entry profiles one TCR beta chain with its context. The antigen is undetermined. Each sorted subset replicate got 200 ng genomic DNA, tens of thousands of genomes. TCRdb's copy holds only in-frame clones and misses some; the assay was immunoSEQ multiplex PCR. The data show 600,000 to 700,000 clones, with approximately 73% seen just once and around 1.8% held by the top ten. This specimen belongs to a study of shared clonotypes between healthy human individuals. Study results and caveats: Non-shared clonotypes showed lower generation probabilities than clonotypes common to all four donors.

Donors were healthy HIV-negative adults without recently reported acute infections or vaccinations. Trimming pared 9 bases from V and 1 base from J, leaving 6 bases between. Germline CDR1 reads MDHEN; CDR2 reads SYDVKM. This CDR3 contains 11 residues. Sequenced input: memory CD4+ T cells sorted from blood. Noted subset: CD45RA-negative fraction. The chain employs TRBV28 and TRBJ1-1; D call uncertain. The sequence was collected from a woman under 40 in good health. This chain's CDR3 is CARYRNTEAFF. The CDR3 coding sequence is TGTGCCAGATATCGGAACACTGAAGCTTTCTTT.